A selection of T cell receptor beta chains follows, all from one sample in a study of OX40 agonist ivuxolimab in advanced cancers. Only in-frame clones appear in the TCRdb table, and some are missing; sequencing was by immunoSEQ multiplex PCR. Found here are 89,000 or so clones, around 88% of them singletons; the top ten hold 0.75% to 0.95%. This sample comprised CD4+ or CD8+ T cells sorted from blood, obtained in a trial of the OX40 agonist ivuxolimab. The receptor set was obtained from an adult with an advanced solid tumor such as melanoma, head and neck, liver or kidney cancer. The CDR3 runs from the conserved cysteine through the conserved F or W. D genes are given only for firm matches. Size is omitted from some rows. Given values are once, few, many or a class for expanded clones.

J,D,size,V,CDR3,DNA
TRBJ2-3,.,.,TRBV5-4,CASSWTMSTQYF,TGTGCCAGCAGCTGGACTATGAGCACGCAGTATTTT
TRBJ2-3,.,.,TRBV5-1,CASSLTGDTQYF,TGCGCCAGCAGCCTGACGGGAGATACGCAGTATTTT
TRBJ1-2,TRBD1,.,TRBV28,CASSEGQAYYGYTF,TGTGCCAGCAGCGAGGGACAGGCTTACTATGGCTACACCTTC
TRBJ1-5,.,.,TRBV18,CASSPGGSNQPQHF,TGTGCCAGCTCACCTGGGGGTAGCAATCAGCCCCAGCATTTT
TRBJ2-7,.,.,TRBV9,CASSVGSVGPYEQYF,TGTGCCAGCAGCGTAGGAAGTGTCGGCCCCTACGAGCAGTACTTC
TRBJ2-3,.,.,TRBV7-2,CASSLVGDTQYF,TGTGCCAGCAGCTTAGTAGGAGATACGCAGTATTTT
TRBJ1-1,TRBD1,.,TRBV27,CASRPWTGSRWDTEAFF,TGTGCCAGCAGACCGTGGACAGGATCCCGATGGGACACTGAAGCTTTCTTT
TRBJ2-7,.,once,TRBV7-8,CASSSRSYEQYF,TGTGCCAGCAGCTCCCGGTCCTACGAGCAGTACTTC
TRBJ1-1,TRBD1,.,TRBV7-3,CASSPGQGGTEAFF,TGTGCCAGCAGCCCAGGACAGGGAGGCACTGAAGCTTTCTTT
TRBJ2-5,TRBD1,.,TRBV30,CAWSGDRGIETQYF,TGTGCCTGGAGTGGGGACAGGGGCATAGAGACCCAGTACTTC
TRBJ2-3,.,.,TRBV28,CASRPPGLATTDTQYF,TGTGCCAGCAGGCCTCCGGGACTGGCAACCACAGATACGCAGTATTTT
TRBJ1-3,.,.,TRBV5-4,CASSSETGRGNTIYF,TGTGCCAGCAGCTCCGAAACGGGGCGCGGAAACACCATATATTTT
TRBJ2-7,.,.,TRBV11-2,CASSLGTGPYEQYF,TGTGCCAGCAGCTTAGGTACAGGTCCCTACGAGCAGTACTTC
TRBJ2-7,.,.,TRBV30,CAWSGGTVEYF,TGTGCCTGGAGCGGAGGGACAGTGGAGTACTTC
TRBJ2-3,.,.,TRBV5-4,CASSSRWDTDTQYF,TGTGCCAGCAGCTCGCGCTGGGACACAGATACGCAGTATTTT
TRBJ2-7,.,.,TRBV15,CATSRDTGQTYEQYF,TGTGCCACCAGCAGAGATACAGGACAAACCTACGAGCAGTACTTC
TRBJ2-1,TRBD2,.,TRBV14,CASNPTSGRYNEQFF,TGTGCCAGCAACCCGACTAGCGGAAGATACAATGAGCAGTTCTTC
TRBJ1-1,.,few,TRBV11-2,CASSYGWSMNTEAFF,TGTGCCAGCAGCTATGGATGGTCTATGAACACTGAAGCTTTCTTT
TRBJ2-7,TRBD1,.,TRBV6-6,CASSYATGAGGEQYF,TGTGCCAGCAGTTACGCGACAGGGGCCGGAGGGGAGCAGTACTTC
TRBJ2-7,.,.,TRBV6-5,CASSVRKVALEQYF,TGTGCCAGCAGTGTACGGAAAGTCGCTCTGGAGCAGTACTTC
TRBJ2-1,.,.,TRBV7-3,CASSFGSEGHEQFF,TGTGCCAGCAGCTTCGGGAGCGAGGGACATGAGCAGTTCTTC
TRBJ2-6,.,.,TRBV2,CASRAGGLGDGANVLTF,TGTGCCAGCAGGGCGGGCGGGCTAGGTGACGGGGCCAACGTCCTGACTTTC